This is a list of T cell receptor beta chains from one sample in a study of cytomegalovirus exposure and HLA in healthy donors. Clones were sequenced by immunoSEQ multiplex PCR, and TCRdb holds only the in-frame ones, with some missing. The sample table sets out some 130,000 clones. The specimen sequenced was PBMCs. These receptors were collected from a man younger than 30 in good health and CMV-seronegative. Both conserved end residues are part of each CDR3. D genes are given only for firm matches.

>15|TRBV7-9|NA|TRBJ2-3
CASSLGRPATDTQYF
TGTGCCAGCAGTCTGGGGCGGCCAGCAACAGATACGCAGTATTTT
>12|TRBV29-1|NA|TRBJ1-2
CSVVGQGLGYTF
TGCAGCGTTGTGGGGCAGGGGTTAGGCTACACCTTC
>14|TRBV7-2|NA|TRBJ1-2
CASTYQVFSGGYTF
TGTGCCAGCACCTATCAGGTTTTCTCGGGGGGCTACACCTTC
>14|TRBV15|TRBD1|TRBJ2-7
CATSRELTGYEQYF
TGTGCCACCAGCAGAGAATTGACAGGGTACGAGCAGTACTTC
>15|TRBV6-5|NA|TRBJ1-2
CASALGLWGVDGYTF
TGTGCCAGCGCCCTGGGATTGTGGGGGGTAGATGGCTACACCTTC
>14|TRBV5-1|NA|TRBJ2-3
CASRKGVSTDTQYF
TGCGCCAGCAGAAAGGGGGTAAGCACAGATACGCAGTATTTT
>14|TRBV6-1|NA|TRBJ1-5
CASSEGGGYQPQHF
TGTGCCAGCAGTGAAGGGGGAGGCTATCAGCCCCAGCATTTT
>14|TRBV2|NA|TRBJ2-7
CASSERDNGYEQYF
TGTGCCAGCAGTGAAAGGGACAACGGCTACGAGCAGTACTTC
>19|TRBV4-3|NA|TRBJ1-1
CASSQDAGVLQSREAEAFF
TGCGCCAGCAGCCAAGATGCAGGGGTGCTACAAAGTCGGGAGGCTGAAGCTTTCTTT
>16|TRBV7-9|TRBD2|TRBJ2-5
CASSQGSSGSQETQYF
TGTGCCAGCAGCCAGGGATCTAGCGGGTCGCAAGAGACCCAGTACTTC
>15|TRBV25-1|TRBD1|TRBJ1-2
CASSDGGQRNYGYTF
TGTGCCAGCAGTGATGGGGGACAGAGGAACTATGGCTACACCTTC
>16|TRBV4-1|TRBD1|TRBJ1-4
CASSQAWTGGIEKLFF
TGCGCCAGCAGCCAAGCCTGGACAGGGGGAATTGAAAAACTGTTTTTT
>15|TRBV9|TRBD1|TRBJ2-1
CASSATGGKYNEQFF
TGTGCCAGCAGCGCGACAGGGGGGAAATACAATGAGCAGTTCTTC
>15|TRBV4-2|TRBD1|TRBJ1-5
CASSLEGTGNQPQHF
TGTGCCAGCAGCCTAGAGGGGACAGGAAATCAGCCCCAGCATTTT
>15|TRBV6-5|NA|TRBJ1-4
CASSSSGDGNEKLFF
TGTGCCAGCAGTTCGTCGGGGGACGGGAATGAAAAACTGTTTTTT
>11|TRBV15|NA|TRBJ2-1
CATSRDGEQFF
TGTGCCACCAGCAGAGACGGTGAGCAGTTCTTC
>14|TRBV5-1|NA|TRBJ1-1
CASSLGLGGTEAFF
TGCGCCAGCAGCTTGGGCCTCGGAGGCACTGAAGCTTTCTTT
>14|TRBV5-5|NA|TRBJ1-1
CASSVGRGGAEAFF
TGTGCCAGCAGCGTGGGACGAGGAGGCGCTGAAGCTTTCTTT
>18|TRBV19|NA|TRBJ1-2
CASSSRSAVGPRGRGYTF
TGTGCCAGTAGTTCGCGATCGGCGGTAGGCCCCCGTGGTAGGGGCTACACCTTC
>15|TRBV28|NA|TRBJ2-5
CASTPSTPSQETQYF
TGTGCCAGCACGCCCTCCACACCCTCCCAAGAGACCCAGTACTTC
>14|TRBV28|TRBD1|TRBJ1-2
CASSTRTGSYGYTF
TGTGCCAGCAGTACCCGGACAGGAAGCTATGGCTACACCTTC
>16|TRBV28|NA|TRBJ2-7
CASSTTGRRNPYEQYF
TGTGCCAGCAGTACCACAGGGAGAAGGAACCCTTACGAGCAGTACTTC
>16|TRBV30|TRBD1|TRBJ2-2
CAWTLAGGKNTGELFF
TGTGCCTGGACCCTGGCAGGGGGTAAGAACACCGGGGAGCTGTTTTTT
>14|TRBV5-4|TRBD1|TRBJ1-5
CASSDGQGNQPQHF
TGTGCCAGCAGCGACGGACAGGGGAATCAGCCCCAGCATTTT
>15|TRBV27|TRBD2|TRBJ2-7
CASSPPRGSSYEQYF
TGTGCCAGCAGCCCACCCCGCGGGAGCTCCTACGAGCAGTACTTC
>16|TRBV28|NA|TRBJ2-1
CASSPIDGHLRVGQFF
TGTGCCAGCAGCCCGATCGACGGCCATCTGAGGGTGGGGCAGTTCTTC